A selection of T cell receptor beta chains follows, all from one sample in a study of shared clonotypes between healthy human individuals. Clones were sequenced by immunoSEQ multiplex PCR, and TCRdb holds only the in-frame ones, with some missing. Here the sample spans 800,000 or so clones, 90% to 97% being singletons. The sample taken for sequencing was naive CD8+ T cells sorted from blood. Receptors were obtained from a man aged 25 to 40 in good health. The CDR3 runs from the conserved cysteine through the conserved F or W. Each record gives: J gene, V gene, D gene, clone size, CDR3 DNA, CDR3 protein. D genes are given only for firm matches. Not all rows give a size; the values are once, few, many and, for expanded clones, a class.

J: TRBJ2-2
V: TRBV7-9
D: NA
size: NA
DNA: TGTGCCAGCAGCTTAGCGGACGGACCCCCCACGCAGGACACCGGGGAGCTGTTTTTT
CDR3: CASSLADGPPTQDTGELFF

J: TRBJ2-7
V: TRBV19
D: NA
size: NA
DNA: TGTGCCAGTAGTATAGGGAAACTCTACGAGCAGTACTTC
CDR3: CASSIGKLYEQYF

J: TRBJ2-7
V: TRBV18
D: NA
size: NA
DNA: TGTGCCAGCTCACCAGGCGGGACAATCCTCGAGCAGTACTTC
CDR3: CASSPGGTILEQYF

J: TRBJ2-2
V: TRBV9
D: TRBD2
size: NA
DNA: TGTGCCAGCAGCTCTCCCGGGGGGTCGGACACCGGGGAGCTGTTTTTT
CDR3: CASSSPGGSDTGELFF

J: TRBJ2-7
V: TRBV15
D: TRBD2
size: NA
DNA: TGTGCCACCAGCCTAACTAGCGGAAGCTCCTACGAGCAGTACTTC
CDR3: CATSLTSGSSYEQYF

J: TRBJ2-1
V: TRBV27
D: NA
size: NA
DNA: TGTGCCAGCAGTTCATTTGAGAGGAAGGATGAGCAGTTCTTC
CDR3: CASSSFERKDEQFF

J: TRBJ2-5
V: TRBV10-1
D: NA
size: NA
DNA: TGCGCCAGCAGTGACAGGGAAGAGACCCAGTACTTC
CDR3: CASSDREETQYF

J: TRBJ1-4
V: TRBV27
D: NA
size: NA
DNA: TGTGCCAGCACCTCAATGGAGGGTTTAGAAGAGCGTGAAAAACTGTTTTTT
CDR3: CASTSMEGLEEREKLFF

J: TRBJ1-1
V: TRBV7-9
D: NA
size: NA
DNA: TGTGCCAGCAGCACGACAGTTAACACTGAAGCTTTCTTT
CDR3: CASSTTVNTEAFF

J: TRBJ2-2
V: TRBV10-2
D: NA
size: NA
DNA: TGCGCCAGCAGTGAGAGACGTAACACCGGGGAGCTGTTTTTT
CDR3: CASSERRNTGELFF

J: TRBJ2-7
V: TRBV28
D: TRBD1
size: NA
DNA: TGTGCCAGCAGTTTATGGTCCGGGACAGGGGGCCCCTACGAGCAGTACTTC
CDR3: CASSLWSGTGGPYEQYF

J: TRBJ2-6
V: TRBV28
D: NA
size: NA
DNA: TGTGCCAGCAGCTCCGGGCGCCATCGCTCTGGGGCCAACGTCCTGACTTTC
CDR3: CASSSGRHRSGANVLTF

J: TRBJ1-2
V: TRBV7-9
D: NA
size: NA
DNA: TGTGCCAGCAGCACCGGGGCATCGGGCTACACCTTC
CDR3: CASSTGASGYTF

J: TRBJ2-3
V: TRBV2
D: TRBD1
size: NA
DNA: TGTGCCAGCAGTGCTCCCGGGACAGGGTTTACAGATACGCAGTATTTT
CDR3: CASSAPGTGFTDTQYF

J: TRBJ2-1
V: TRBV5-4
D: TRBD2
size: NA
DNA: TGTGCCAGCAGCTGGGGGACTAGCGGGAGGGTCGATGAGCAGTTCTTC
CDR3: CASSWGTSGRVDEQFF

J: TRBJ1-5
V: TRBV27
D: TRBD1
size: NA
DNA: TGTGCCAGCAGCTCTACGGGACAGGGAAATCAGCCCCAGCATTTT
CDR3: CASSSTGQGNQPQHF

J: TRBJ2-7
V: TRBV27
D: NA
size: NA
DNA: TGTGCCAGCAGTTTTGGAATCACCTACGAGCAGTACTTC
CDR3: CASSFGITYEQYF

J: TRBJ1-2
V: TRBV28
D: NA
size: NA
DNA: TGTGCCACCGCGCGCTATGGCTACACCTTC
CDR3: CATARYGYTF

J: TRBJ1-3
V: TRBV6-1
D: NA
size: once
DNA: TGTGCCAGCAGTGTCCTGTCCTCCGACTCTGGAAACACCATATATTTT
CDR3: CASSVLSSDSGNTIYF

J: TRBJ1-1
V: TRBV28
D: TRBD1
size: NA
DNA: TGTGCCAGCAGTTTACTCCGGACAGGGATTGGGAGAAACACTGAAGCTTTCTTT
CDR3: CASSLLRTGIGRNTEAFF

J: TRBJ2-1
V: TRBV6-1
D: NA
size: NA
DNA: TGTGCCAGCAGTGGGCTGAACAATGAGCAGTTCTTC
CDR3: CASSGLNNEQFF

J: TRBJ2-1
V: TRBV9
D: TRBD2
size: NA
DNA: TGTGCCAGCAGCGTAGTGCCACTAGCGGGAGAGCCACCTGGGGATGAGCAGTTCTTC
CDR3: CASSVVPLAGEPPGDEQFF

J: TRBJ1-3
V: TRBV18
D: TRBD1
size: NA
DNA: TGTGCCAGCTCAGCGACAGGGGGCCAGAGCTCTGGAAACACCATATATTTT
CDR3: CASSATGGQSSGNTIYF

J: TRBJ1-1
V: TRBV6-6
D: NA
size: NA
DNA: TGTGCCAGCAGTTACTCGGTTTCAAAGGACACTGAAGCTTTCTTT
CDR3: CASSYSVSKDTEAFF

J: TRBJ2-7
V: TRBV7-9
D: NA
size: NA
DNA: TGTGCCAGCAGTCGCGACAACTCCTACGAGCAGTACTTC
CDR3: CASSRDNSYEQYF

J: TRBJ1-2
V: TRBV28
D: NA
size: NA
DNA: TGTGCCAGCAGTTCTTATGGCTACACCTTC
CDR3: CASSSYGYTF

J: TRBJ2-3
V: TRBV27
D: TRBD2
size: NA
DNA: TGTGCCAGCAGTGGACTAGCGGGAGTTAGGGATACGCAGTATTTT
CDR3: CASSGLAGVRDTQYF

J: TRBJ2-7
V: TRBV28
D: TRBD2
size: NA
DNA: TGTGCCAGCAACCCGCGGGGGGCGGGGAGCGAGCAGTACTTC
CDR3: CASNPRGAGSEQYF

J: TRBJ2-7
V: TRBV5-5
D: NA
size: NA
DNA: TGTGCCAGCAGCTTGGTAAAAGGGAAAGGGCACGAGCAGTACTTC
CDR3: CASSLVKGKGHEQYF

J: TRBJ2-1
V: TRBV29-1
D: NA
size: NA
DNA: TGCAGCGTTGAATGGGGAGAACTCCACAATGAGCAGTTCTTC
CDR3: CSVEWGELHNEQFF

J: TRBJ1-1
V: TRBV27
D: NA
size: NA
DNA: TGTGCCTGTGGTAGGGCGGCTGAAGCTTTCTTT
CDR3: CACGRAAEAFF

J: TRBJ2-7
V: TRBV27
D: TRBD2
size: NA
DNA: TGTGCCAGCAGAACTAGCGGGAGGGTGGACGAGCAGTACTTC
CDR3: CASRTSGRVDEQYF

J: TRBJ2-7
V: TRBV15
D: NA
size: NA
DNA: TGTGCCACCAGTGTCAGGGCGAGCTCCTACGAGCAGTACTTC
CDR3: CATSVRASSYEQYF

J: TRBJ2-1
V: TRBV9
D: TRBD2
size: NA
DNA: TGTGCCAGCACCCGGGGAGCGGGAGGTCTCAATGAGCAGTTCTTC
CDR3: CASTRGAGGLNEQFF

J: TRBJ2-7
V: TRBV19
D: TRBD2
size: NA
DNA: TGTGCCAGTAGTTCCGTAGCGGGAATCACCTACGAGCAGTACTTC
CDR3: CASSSVAGITYEQYF

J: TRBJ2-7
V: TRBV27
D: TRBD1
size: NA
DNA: TGTGCCAGCAGTGGACGGACAGGGTTCTCCTACGAGCAGTACTTC
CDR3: CASSGRTGFSYEQYF

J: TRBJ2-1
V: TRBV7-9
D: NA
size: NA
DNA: TGTGCCAGCAGCCCACCCCTGGGGCGGAATGAGCAGTTCTTC
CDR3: CASSPPLGRNEQFF

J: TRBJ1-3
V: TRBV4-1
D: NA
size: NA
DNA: TGCGCCAGCAGCCAAGGTCTGATAGGCACGCTCTCTGGAAACACCATATATTTT
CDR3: CASSQGLIGTLSGNTIYF

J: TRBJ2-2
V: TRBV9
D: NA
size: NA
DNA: TGTGCCAGCAGCGTAGGTGGGGTAGCGAACACCGGGGAGCTGTTTTTT
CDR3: CASSVGGVANTGELFF

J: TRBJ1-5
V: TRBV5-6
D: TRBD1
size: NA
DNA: TGTGCCAGCAGCTTTACCGGGACAGGGGACAATCAGCCCCAGCATTTT
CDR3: CASSFTGTGDNQPQHF

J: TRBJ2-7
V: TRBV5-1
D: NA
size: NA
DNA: TGCGCCAGCAGGGGAAGCTCCTACGAGCAGTACTTC
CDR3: CASRGSSYEQYF

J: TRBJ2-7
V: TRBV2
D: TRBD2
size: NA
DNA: TGTGCCAGCTCGGGACTAGCGGGAGCGGGGTCCTACGAGCAGTACTTC
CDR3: CASSGLAGAGSYEQYF